The text below deals with one T cell receptor (beta chain). The sample belongs to a study of shared T cell receptors in the human thymus. The CDR3 runs 15 residues. The V gene's germline CDR1 is LGHNA and CDR2 YSLEER. With 1 base removed from V and 3 bases from J, the gap between germline ends came to 11 bases. The protocol was immunoSEQ multiplex PCR, while the TCRdb copy is restricted to in-frame clones and leaves out a portion. The table shows more than 550,000 clones, with around 87% occurring only once. These records were also assigned to another study, of human thymus T cells. This second study says: Thymic as well as blood repertoires seemed to favor certain V and J genes unevenly.

The source is a boy under three years old with a congenital heart defect. The chain uses TRBV4-3 and TRBJ2-3; weak D call: TRBD1 (5 bases). The sequencing input was thymocytes. The CDR3 nucleotides read TGCGCCAGCAGCCAAGTAACAGGCAGAACAGATACGCAGTATTTT. Residues: CASSQVTGRTDTQYF.